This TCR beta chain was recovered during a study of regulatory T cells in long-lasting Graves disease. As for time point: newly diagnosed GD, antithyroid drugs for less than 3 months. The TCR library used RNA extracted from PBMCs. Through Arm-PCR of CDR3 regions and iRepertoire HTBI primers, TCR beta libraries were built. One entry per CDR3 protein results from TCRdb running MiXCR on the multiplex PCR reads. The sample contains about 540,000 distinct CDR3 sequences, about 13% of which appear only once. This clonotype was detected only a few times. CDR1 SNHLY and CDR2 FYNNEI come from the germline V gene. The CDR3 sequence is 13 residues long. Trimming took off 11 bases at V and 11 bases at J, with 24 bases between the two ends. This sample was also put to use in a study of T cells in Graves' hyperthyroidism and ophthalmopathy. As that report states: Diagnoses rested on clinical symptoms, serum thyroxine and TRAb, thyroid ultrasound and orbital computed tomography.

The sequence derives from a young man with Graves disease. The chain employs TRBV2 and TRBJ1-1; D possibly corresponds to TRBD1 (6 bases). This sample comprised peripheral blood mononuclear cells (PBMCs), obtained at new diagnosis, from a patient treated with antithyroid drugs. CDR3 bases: TGTGCCGCCGACCCTGCAGGGGCTCTCGCCGCTTTCTTT. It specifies CAADPAGALAAFF.